The 26 T cell receptor beta chains listed next were all sequenced from one sample in a study of blood T cell repertoires in COVID-19. Libraries were prepared by immunoSEQ multiplex PCR; TCRdb keeps only in-frame clonotypes and omits some of them. This sample has roughly 160,000 clones; roughly 93% occur once, and the top ten carry about 5.3%. Input material: peripheral blood. The receptors were sampled from a man between 18 and 35 years old with COVID-19, enrolled during active disease.

This clone was counted a few times. This chain connects TRBV11-3 to TRBJ2-2; D gene ambiguous. Germline CDR1 reads SGHNT; CDR2 reads YENEEA. Trimming left V 3 bases short and J 7 bases short, with 12 bases between. CDR3 length equals 14 residues. The CDR3 bases are TGTGCCAGCAGCTTCCTCACGGCTAGCGGGGAGCTGTTTTTT. Translating gives CASSFLTASGELFF.

V is TRBV23-1 and J is TRBJ1-2, with D hard to call. TRBV23-1 is filed as an ORF, its function uncertain. The length of the CDR3 is 12 residues. V dropped 6 bases and J dropped 4 bases, with 9 bases sitting between them. The CDR3 protein is CASSGSFYGYTF. Written as DNA, the CDR3 is TGCGCCAGCAGCGGTAGCTTCTATGGCTACACCTTC.

The chain carries TRBV5-5 and TRBJ2-5; 11 bases match TRBD2. The CDR3 is made up of 14 amino acids. CDR1 is SGHKS, CDR2 YYEKEE, per germline (reference sequence). J gave up 10 bases and V 1 base, and 6 bases lay outside the gene matches. The CDR3 region is CASSLWLAGGNQYF. CDR3 nucleotide sequence: TGTGCCAGCAGCTTGTGGCTAGCGGGAGGAAACCAGTACTTC. The full variable domain, in which reference TRBV5-5 and TRBJ2-5 provide the parts outside the CDR3, is DAGVTQSPTHLIKTRGQQVTLRCSPISGHKSVSWYQQVLGQGPQFIFQYYEKEERGRGNFPDRFSARQFPNYSSELNVNALLLGDSALYLCASSLWLAGGNQYFGPGTRLLVL.

CDR3 DNA: TGTGCCAGCAGTTATGGACTGAGGGAAGGGACTGAAGCTTTCTTT. This codes for CASSYGLREGTEAFF. The chain is built from TRBV5-5 and TRBJ1-1; unclear D gene. The CDR3 loop spans 15 amino acids. V lost 5 bases and J 5 bases, leaving 19 bases between the germline ends. Looked up from germline, CDR1 is SGHKS and CDR2 is YYEKEE (reference sequence).

The CDR3 DNA reads as TGTGCCAGCTCACCAAGGGGACAGGGCCATTCACCCCTCCACTTT. Amino acid sequence: CASSPRGQGHSPLHF. The V and J genes are TRBV18 and TRBJ1-6, with 9 positions matching TRBD1. Germline CDR1 is KGHSH and CDR2 is LQKENI. V gave up 2 bases and J gave up 8 bases; unmatched junction bases: 4. The CDR3 runs 15 residues.

J is TRBJ1-5 and V is TRBV28, with 11 bases lining up with TRBD1. The CDR3 sequence is 15 residues long. Germline V gene sequence: CDR1 MDHEN, CDR2 SYDVKM. V shed 3 bases and J 6 bases; nucleotides not matched to a gene: 4. CDR3 residues: CASSFAGTGGQPQHF. The CDR3 DNA sequence: TGTGCCAGCAGTTTCGCCGGGACAGGGGGTCAGCCCCAGCATTTT.

V usage is TRBV27 and J usage is TRBJ1-2; weak D call: TRBD1 (6 bases). CDR1 and CDR2 (germline): MNHEY, SMNVEV (reference sequence). V lost 4 bases to trimming and J lost 6 bases, with 18 bases between them. The CDR3 has 15 amino acids. The CDR3 region is CASSSRDNFRHGYTF. In DNA, the CDR3 is TGTGCCAGCAGTTCCCGGGACAACTTCAGACATGGCTACACCTTC.

The J gene is TRBJ2-7, the V gene TRBV5-1; TRBD2 matches at 8 bases. The germline gives CDR1 SGHRS, CDR2 YFSETQ. The CDR3 totals 14 residues. The V segment lost 4 bases and the J segment 5 bases; nucleotides outside the gene matches: 8. The CDR3 nucleotides are TGCGCCAGCAGCGTACGTACCGGGAGGGACGAGCAGTACTTC. This codes for CASSVRTGRDEQYF.

V usage is TRBV30 and J usage is TRBJ2-1; D is unresolved. This CDR3 is built from 12 residues. Trimming cost V 4 bases and J 5 bases, with 9 bases left between them. Per germline, CDR1 GTSNPN and CDR2 SVGIG (reference sequence). The CDR3 DNA reads TGTGCCTGGACTAGTTCCCACAATGAGCAGTTCTTC. Translated: CAWTSSHNEQFF.

About this clone: One end of the junction fails to match germline, which may point to a read error. The chain couples TRBV2 to TRBJ2-1; no firm D call. The CDR3 runs to 12 residues. Looked up from germline, CDR1 is SNHLY and CDR2 is FYNNEI. CDR3 residues: CTSVRSYNEQFF. CDR3 DNA: TGCACGAGCGTTAGGTCCTACAATGAGCAGTTCTTC.

The chain joins TRBV6-2 or TRBV6-3 to TRBJ2-7; 7 nucleotides line up with TRBD2. The CDR3 totals 14 residues. Germline V gives CDR1 MNHEY, CDR2 SVGEGT. V was clipped by 1 base and J by 2 bases; unmatched bases: 2. CDR3 DNA sequence: TGTGCCAGCAGTTACTATGCGGGGGCCTACGAGCAGTACTTC. It translates to CASSYYAGAYEQYF.

The CDR3 is CSVVLALLNNEQFF. CDR3 in DNA: TGCAGCGTGGTACTAGCGCTACTTAACAATGAGCAGTTCTTC. This sequence joins TRBV29-1 and TRBJ2-1, with 7 bases identical to TRBD2. Germline CDR1 is SQVTM and CDR2 is ANQGSEA. V shed 6 bases and J 5 bases; nucleotides not matched to a gene: 10. CDR3 length: 14 amino acids.

The chain recombines TRBV12-3 or TRBV12-4 with TRBJ2-1; TRBD2 might be the D (6 bases). The CDR3 extends over 11 amino acids. Trimming stripped 6 bases from V and 11 bases from J, with 11 bases between. The CDR3 DNA reads TGTGCCAGCAGCGCCGGGACTCAGCAGTTCTTC. Residues: CASSAGTQQFF.

V gene TRBV6-5 combines with J gene TRBJ2-2, with 8 positions matching TRBD1. V lost 6 bases and J lost 7; bases outside the gene matches: 7. There are 14 residues in the CDR3. Germline assignment: CDR1 MNHEY and CDR2 SVGAGI. The CDR3 DNA is TGTGCCAGCAGCCGACAGGGGAGAGTCGGGGAGCTGTTTTTT. Protein product: CASSRQGRVGELFF.

This clone was found once. V usage is TRBV5-4 and J usage is TRBJ2-1; 8 bases fit TRBD2. Looked up from germline, CDR1 is SGHNT and CDR2 is YYREEE (reference sequence). J lost 5 bases, V lost 1 base, and 5 bases had no gene match. This CDR3 comprises 15 residues. The CDR3 nucleotides are TGTGCCAGCAGCTTGCTGACTAGCGCGCACAATGAGCAGTTCTTC. It specifies CASSLLTSAHNEQFF.

The CDR3 DNA follows: TGTGCCAGTAGTATTAGCGGGAGCTCCTACAATGAGCAGTTCTTC. Translation gives CASSISGSSYNEQFF. The chain carries TRBV19 and TRBJ2-1, with 9 positions matching TRBD2. The CDR3 runs to 15 residues. Germline values: CDR1 LNHDA, CDR2 SQIVND (reference sequence). The trim removed 3 bases at V and 0 bases at J, leaving 0 bases unmatched.

V and J are TRBV7-9 and TRBJ2-7; TRBD2 matches 11 bases. The CDR3 extends over 13 amino acids. Germline V CDR1 and CDR2: SEHNR, FQNEAQ (reference sequence). Losses at the gene ends were 9 bases for V and 6 bases for J; bases not matched to a gene: 7. The CDR3, as DNA: TGTGCCAGTTGGATAGCGGGAGGGGCCGAGCAGTACTTC. This translates into CASWIAGGAEQYF.

Here the CDR3 DNA reads TGTGCCAGTAGTTCTTTAACTGAAGCTTTCTTT. This sequence encodes CASSSLTEAFF. The chain uses TRBV19 and TRBJ1-1; no definite D call. This CDR3 has 11 amino acids. CDR1 is LNHDA, CDR2 SQIVND, per germline (reference sequence). V was pared by 5 bases and J by 5 bases, with 6 bases between.

The chain combines TRBV7-8 with TRBJ2-7, with 9 nucleotides matching TRBD1. CDR1 and CDR2 (germline): SGHVS, FQNEAQ. Trimming took 1 base from V and 4 from J; bases not matched to a gene: 5. CDR3 size: 15 residues. CDR3 in amino acids: CASSLDRGQSYEQYF. CDR3 nucleotides: TGTGCCAGCAGCTTAGACAGGGGGCAAAGTTACGAGCAGTACTTC.

V gene TRBV7-2 combines with J gene TRBJ1-2, with 9 bases that match TRBD1. CDR1 is SGHTA and CDR2 is FQGNSA in the germline V gene. With 4 bases clipped from V and 6 bases from J, the junction kept 3 bases outside the gene matches. This CDR3 spans 13 amino acids. This chain's CDR3 is CASSSDRGDGYTF. CDR3 nucleotide sequence: TGTGCCAGCAGCTCGGACAGGGGAGATGGCTACACCTTC.

Points on this clone: A read error may account for a junction end that differs from germline. This chain connects TRBV29-1 to TRBJ1-4; D remains ambiguous. This CDR3 comprises 16 residues. In germline, CDR1 is SQVTM, CDR2 ANQGSEA. The CDR3 DNA is TGCAGCGTTGAAGATTATCCGGACTCAACTAATGAAAAACTGCTTTTT. Its protein is CSVEDYPDSTNEKLLF.

The chain links TRBV6-5 to TRBJ1-1, with no clear D. This CDR3 has 14 residues. The germline V gene has CDR1 MNHEY and CDR2 SVGAGI. V lost 6 bases and J lost 3, with 14 bases in between. CDR3: CASSPVSLYTEAFF. CDR3 DNA: TGTGCCAGCAGCCCCGTATCTTTATACACTGAAGCTTTCTTT.

V usage is TRBV24-1 and J usage is TRBJ2-1, with D uncertain. This CDR3 has 14 residues. Per the germline V gene, CDR1 is KGHDR and CDR2 is SFDVKD. V was clipped by 3 bases and J by 5 bases, with 10 bases between them. DNA for the CDR3: TGTGCCACCAGTGATGTGGCTTCTGACAATGAGCAGTTCTTC. It specifies CATSDVASDNEQFF.

V usage is TRBV7-9 and J usage is TRBJ2-4; D is ambiguous. Trimming removed 3 bases from V and 7 bases from J, with 13 bases in between. The germline V gene encodes CDR1 SEHNR and CDR2 FQNEAQ (reference sequence). The CDR3 extends over 14 amino acids. CDR3 in amino acids: CASSFGRQANIQYF. DNA of the CDR3: TGTGCCAGCAGCTTTGGTCGGCAGGCGAACATTCAGTACTTC.

The CDR3 bases are TGTGCCAGTAGTCGGACAGGGGCCGTCTACGAGCAGTACTTC. Translated, it gives CASSRTGAVYEQYF. The V and J genes are TRBV19 and TRBJ2-7, with 9 bases identical to TRBD1. CDR1 is LNHDA and CDR2 is SQIVND in the germline V gene (reference sequence). V dropped 5 bases and J dropped 3; count of bases not matched to a gene: 5. The CDR3 covers 14 residues.

The rearrangement joins TRBV24-1 to TRBJ2-1; TRBD2 agrees at 15 bases. Losses at the gene ends were 3 bases for V and 0 bases for J; bases not matched to a gene: 11. Germline CDR1 and CDR2: KGHDR and SFDVKD. The CDR3 runs 21 residues. The CDR3 reads CATSDPRTSGRDPRSYNEQFF. The CDR3 DNA sequence: TGTGCCACCAGTGATCCCAGGACTAGCGGGAGGGACCCCCGCTCCTACAATGAGCAGTTCTTC.